These T cell receptor beta chains were read from a single sample in a study of T-cell memory formation after mild COVID-19. TCRdb re-derived calls from the 5' RACE reads in MiXCR, one entry per CDR3 protein. The sample consists of about 440,000 distinct CDR3 sequences, roughly 20% of them appearing once. Sequencing was carried out using PBMCs or a T cell subset sorted from them (not recorded which). These receptor sequences come from an adult woman who had mild COVID-19 (a few samples of this study predate the infection). Cell type and time point are not known. Each CDR3 is given without its conserved first and last residue.

V: TRBV5-6
CDR3: ASSLGLAGGQAQY

V: TRBV24-1
CDR3: ATSDWTAETQY

V: TRBV15
CDR3: ATSRVNGNNEQF

V: TRBV5-1
CDR3: ASTPGSGTPPGYT

V: TRBV6-5
CDR3: ASSRQGSGNTIY

V: TRBV7-8
CDR3: ASSPGPSNQPQH

V: TRBV5-1
CDR3: ASSLAGYEKLF

V: TRBV7-2
CDR3: ASSLETSGPYEQY

V: TRBV12-3/TRBV12-4
CDR3: ASSSGRYQPQH

V: TRBV3-1
CDR3: ASSQGTGRGWETQY

V: TRBV4-1
CDR3: ASSHDLAVSYEQY

V: TRBV4-3
CDR3: ASSQDPLGSSYNEQF

V: TRBV5-4
CDR3: ASREGQSNTEAF

V: TRBV4-2
CDR3: ASLAPEAF

V: TRBV30
CDR3: AWSTFAAEAF

V: TRBV7-7
CDR3: ASSIDWPSNEQY